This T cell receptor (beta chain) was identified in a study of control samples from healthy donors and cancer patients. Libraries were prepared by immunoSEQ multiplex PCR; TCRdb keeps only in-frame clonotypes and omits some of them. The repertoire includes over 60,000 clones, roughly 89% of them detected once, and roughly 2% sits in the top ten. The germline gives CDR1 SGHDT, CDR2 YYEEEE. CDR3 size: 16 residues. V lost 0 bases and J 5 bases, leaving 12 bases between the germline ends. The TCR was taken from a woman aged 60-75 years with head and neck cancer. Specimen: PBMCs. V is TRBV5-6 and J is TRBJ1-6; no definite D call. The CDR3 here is CASSLGQRPDNSPLHF. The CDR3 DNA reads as TGTGCCAGCAGCTTGGGGCAACGGCCGGATAATTCACCCCTCCACTTT.